This T cell receptor (beta chain) appears in the sequencing data of a study of T cells in localized non-small cell lung cancer (TCRdb year 2020). Background for the entire study: T cell repertoires of 236 early-stage NSCLC patients were analyzed, with tumors being compared against uninvolved tumor-adjacent lungs. The cohort consisted of approximately 240 treatment-naive NSCLC patients whose localized lung tumors had been resected. The mean age of the NSCLC patients was about 64 years, with 120 to 150 men and around 100 women.

Summary of the overall study and its limitations: Uninvolved tumor-adjacent lung showed the highest T cell clonality, higher than tumor, which suggests more focused antigenic responses in the uninvolved tumor-adjacent lung. Longer overall survival was associated with higher blood T cell density, whereas shorter survival was associated with higher adjacent-lung clonality. Because of the exploratory design, TCR variables were selected using unadjusted p-values without false-discovery rate correction. Because multi-region sequencing of the tumors was not done, intratumor heterogeneity could not be ruled out. A median of around 60 of the top 100 tumor clones turned up in the paired uninvolved adjacent lung, and 25 to 30 of those clones also ranked among the top 100 of that same adjacent lung.

At diagnosis, tumor, uninvolved tumor-adjacent lung and peripheral blood were collected and then preserved as a mix of FFPE and fresh-frozen material. For TCR repertoire profiling, the blood samples were analyzed as peripheral blood mononuclear cells. The junction shows trimming of 7 bases on V and 6 bases on J, and the gene matches do not reach 6 bases of it. From its cysteine to its phenylalanine, the CDR3 spans 14 amino acids. Just CDR3 DNA is preserved here, 42 bases in frame from base 1. Comment on this clone: This receptor's antigen is unknown. No per-base quality is available; no much larger clone lies one base away.

The immunoSEQ Assay was used to sequence TCR beta CDR3 regions from DNA. On the authors' methods: To compute T cell density, TCR beta template counts were normalized to usable DNA, which was estimated by amplifying housekeeping genes. The preseqR package was used to estimate richness by extrapolating to 400,000 templates for PBMC samples and to 120,000 templates for tissue samples. Clonality was defined by subtracting Pielou's evenness from one. Tissue-enriched TCRs were identified through differential abundance testing performed on productive amino-acid clonotypes, with a minimum total count of 5 and an alpha of 0.1. Repertoire overlap between compartments was quantified with the Jaccard Index and Morisita Overlap Index. GLIPH grouped TCR beta CDR3s together with public tetramer-defined viral CDR3s, and a viral motif had to include at least three viral sequences and show V-gene enrichment. Here the immuneACCESS table is served through TCRdb, limited to in-frame sequences with V and J called. Missing clones are a known gap in these copies; in checked studies unresolved V genes cover under half, and the rest lacks a known reason. V and J calls plus clone size are reproduced from that table; the DNA served to infer D and trimming. This sample holds roughly 48,000 clones; over 70% were observed only once. The top ten clonotypes cover approximately 4% of the sample.

The sequence was collected from a woman aged 40-69 years with stage II lung adenocarcinoma. Specimen: PBMCs, collected before any cancer treatment. The receptor chain draws on TRBV6-7 and TRBJ2-1; 10 bases in the junction line up with TRBD1. TRBV6-7 is sorted into the ORF group, with uncertain function. The base sequence is TGTGCCAGCACCGACAGGACAGGGGGCAATGAGCAGTTCTTC. This codes for CASTDRTGGNEQFF.